These 27 T cell receptor beta chains came from one sample sequenced in a study of early T cells in non-severe SARS-CoV-2 infection. TCRdb reprocessed the 5' RACE reads with MiXCR, giving one entry per CDR3 protein. The sample has approximately 70,000 distinct CDR3 sequences, 5% seen once. The material was whole blood, obtained at baseline. The receptor source for this set is an adult who was a healthcare worker with PCR-confirmed SARS-CoV-2 infection or an uninfected control (not recorded which).

This clonotype was counted at least ten times. V and J are TRBV20-1 and TRBJ1-4; D is undetermined. CDR3 length equals 15 residues. Trimming left V 5 bases short and J 0 bases short, with 13 bases between. CDR1 is DFQATT, CDR2 SNEGSKA, per germline (reference sequence). The CDR3 DNA reads TGCAGTGCTCCCACCTACACTTCAACTAATGAAAAACTGTTTTTT. It yields the protein CSAPTYTSTNEKLFF.

This clonotype was observed at least ten times. This chain connects TRBV19 to TRBJ2-7, with 7 nucleotides matching TRBD1. CDR1 and CDR2 (germline): LNHDA, SQIVND (reference sequence). This CDR3 contains 14 residues. Trimming cost V 4 bases and J 2 bases; bases outside gene matches: 5. CDR3 bases: TGTGCCAGTAGTAGACAGGGACGCGCCTACGAGCAGTACTTC. This codes for CASSRQGRAYEQYF.

Many counts were recorded for this clonotype. The V gene is TRBV7-3, the J gene TRBJ2-2; D uncertain. V was cut by 6 bases and J by 3 bases, with 11 bases left in between. Looked up from germline, CDR1 is SGHTA and CDR2 is FQGTGA. CDR3 length: 14 residues. The CDR3 loop is CASRESPDTGELFF. The CDR3 DNA sequence: TGTGCCAGCAGGGAATCGCCGGACACCGGGGAGCTGTTTTTT.

This clonotype has a count of ten or more. The chain uses TRBV5-1 and TRBJ1-1, with 9 nucleotides matching TRBD1. The CDR3 consists of 19 residues. Looked up from germline, CDR1 is SGHRS and CDR2 is YFSETQ. With V trimmed by 3 bases and J by 0 bases, 15 bases remained unmatched. The DNA of the CDR3 is TGCGCCAGCAGCTACTCCACAAGAGGGACAGGGATTATGAACACTGAAGCTTTCTTT. This gives the protein CASSYSTRGTGIMNTEAFF.

There are many counts of this clonotype. The chain couples TRBV6-6 to TRBJ1-1, with a tentative D call TRBD1 (6 bases). In germline, CDR1 is MNHNY, CDR2 SVGAGI (reference sequence). V was cut by 7 bases and J by 5 bases, with 17 bases left in between. CDR3 size: 14 residues. CDR3 nucleotides: TGTGCCAGCAACCTCCTAGGGGGGGGGACTGAAGCTTTCTTT. As protein: CASNLLGGGTEAFF.

This clonotype was detected many times. J is TRBJ2-1 and V is TRBV27; D is perhaps TRBD2 (6 bases). This CDR3 has 13 residues. V was shortened by 4 bases and J by 5 bases, with 9 bases between the two germline ends. Germline CDR1 is MNHEY and CDR2 is SMNVEV (reference sequence). The CDR3: CASSWDSNNEQFF. Written as DNA, the CDR3 is TGTGCCAGCAGTTGGGACTCTAACAATGAGCAGTTCTTC.

The sample holds many counts of this clonotype. The chain combines TRBV18 with TRBJ1-1; unclear D gene. With 3 bases removed from V and 3 bases from J, the gap between germline ends came to 5 bases. The CDR3 covers 12 residues. CDR1 KGHSH and CDR2 LQKENI come from the germline V gene. For the CDR3, the DNA is TGTGCCAGCTCACCGGATGACACTGAAGCTTTCTTT. Protein: CASSPDDTEAFF.

In its sample, this clonotype was seen many times. V usage is TRBV15 and J usage is TRBJ2-1; D not resolved. The V gene lost 1 base and the J gene lost 3 bases, with 1 base spanning the gap. Looked up from germline, CDR1 is LNHNV and CDR2 is YYDKDF (reference sequence). The CDR3 runs 12 residues. CDR3 sequence (DNA): TGTGCCACCAGCAGAGTCTACAATGAGCAGTTCTTC. Its translation: CATSRVYNEQFF.

This clonotype was observed a handful of times. The rearrangement links TRBV27 to TRBJ2-1; 8 bases line up with TRBD2. Unmatched junction bases numbered 5, after V lost 5 bases and J lost 8 bases. This CDR3 is 13 amino acids long. Per germline, CDR1 MNHEY and CDR2 SMNVEV (reference sequence). The CDR3 sequence is CASSPGGADEQFF. The CDR3 DNA is TGTGCCAGCAGTCCGGGGGGGGCCGATGAGCAGTTCTTC.

The V gene is TRBV2, the J gene TRBJ2-7; 8 bases fit TRBD1. CDR1 and CDR2 from the germline V gene are SNHLY and FYNNEI. Losses at the gene ends were 3 bases for V and 3 bases for J; bases not matched to a gene: 4. This CDR3 is 14 amino acids long. CDR3 residues: CASSEGQDFYEQYF. In nucleotides, the CDR3 is TGTGCCAGCAGTGAGGGACAGGACTTCTACGAGCAGTACTTC.

This clonotype was found many times. The V and J genes are TRBV20-1 and TRBJ1-6; D uncertain. This CDR3 has 14 amino acids. Trimming took off 5 bases at V and 0 bases at J, with 8 bases between the two ends. Germline-derived CDR1 and CDR2 are DFQATT and SNEGSKA (reference sequence). Written as DNA, the CDR3 is TGCAGTGCTGGACGGGACTCCTATAATTCACCCCTCCACTTT. Its translation is CSAGRDSYNSPLHF.

The V call is TRBV12-3 or TRBV12-4, the J call TRBJ2-7; no clear D gene. This CDR3 is 12 amino acids long. Trimming pared 5 bases from V and 3 bases from J, leaving 8 bases between. The CDR3 spells CASSPHFYEQYF. The CDR3, as DNA: TGTGCCAGCAGTCCGCACTTCTACGAGCAGTACTTC.

Ten or more counts support this clonotype. The rearrangement uses TRBV12-3 or TRBV12-4 and TRBJ2-5, with D possibly TRBD2 on 5 matching bases. The CDR3 length is 14 residues. With 0 bases removed from V and 6 bases from J, the gap between germline ends came to 11 bases. For the CDR3, the DNA is TGTGCCAGCAGTTTAGCCCTGGGAGAGAAGACCCAGTACTTC. Translation: CASSLALGEKTQYF.

This clonotype was seen more than once but under ten times. The chain employs TRBV7-6 and TRBJ2-7, with 8 bases fitting TRBD2. The CDR3 is 16 residues long. Looked up from germline, CDR1 is SGHVS and CDR2 is FNYEAQ. With V trimmed by 1 base and J by 0 bases, 5 bases remained unmatched. CDR3 bases: TGTGCCAGCAGCTTAGGGTCCAGCGGGAGCTCCTACGAGCAGTACTTC. The encoded protein is CASSLGSSGSSYEQYF.

Comments on this clonotype: A clone one base away is much larger, so this may be a read error. Here the CDR3 reads CASSLYPPARPPTYQQYF. The CDR3 DNA reads TGTGCCAGCAGTTTATACCCTCCCGCCAGGCCGCCTACCTACCAGCAGTACTTC. The chain combines TRBV27 with TRBJ2-7; D gene unclear. The CDR3 contains 18 residues. Germline CDR1 MNHEY, CDR2 SMNVEV (reference sequence).

J is TRBJ1-1 and V is TRBV3-1; 10 bases are a match to TRBD1. V dropped 1 base and J dropped 6; count of bases not matched to a gene: 14. This CDR3 comprises 18 residues. Germline CDR1 and CDR2: LGHDT and YNNKEL (reference sequence). DNA of the CDR3: TGTGCCAGCAGCCAAGGGGGACAGGGGAAATGGGCCGGGGCTGAAGCTTTCTTT. It yields the protein CASSQGGQGKWAGAEAFF.

The chain is built from TRBV24-1 and TRBJ2-1; maybe TRBD1 (5 bases). The ends were cut back, 5 bases at V and 2 bases at J, with 12 bases in the middle. The CDR3 is made up of 15 amino acids. Germline V lookup: CDR1 KGHDR, CDR2 SFDVKD. The CDR3 bases are TGTGCCACCAGTGTCGGACAACTCACCTACAATGAGCAGTTCTTC. This gives the protein CATSVGQLTYNEQFF.

The chain carries TRBV19 and TRBJ1-5, with TRBD1 identical over 8 bases. CDR3 size: 17 residues. Germline V lookup: CDR1 LNHDA, CDR2 SQIVND (reference sequence). With V trimmed by 8 bases and J by 0 bases, 12 bases remained unmatched. This CDR3 reads CASHGTGTPHSNQPQHF. For the CDR3, the DNA is TGTGCCAGTCACGGGACAGGTACACCCCATAGCAATCAGCCCCAGCATTTT.

This clonotype was recorded a few times. The genes are TRBV15 and TRBJ1-3; D is unclear. The CDR3 has 14 residues. Germline CDR1 and CDR2: LNHNV and YYDKDF (reference sequence). V gave up 0 bases and J gave up 1 base, with 4 bases separating them. The CDR3 here is CATSRDKSGNTIYF. The CDR3 bases are TGTGCCACCAGCAGAGATAAGTCTGGAAACACCATATATTTT.

This clonotype was observed a few times. The rearrangement uses TRBV29-1 and TRBJ1-1, with 9 bases fitting TRBD1. Trimming cost V 7 bases and J 2 bases; bases outside gene matches: 8. The germline gives CDR1 SQVTM, CDR2 ANQGSEA. The CDR3 contains 14 residues. The CDR3 DNA sequence: TGCAGCGGGCTATGGACAGGGGTTAACACTGAAGCTTTCTTT. Translating gives CSGLWTGVNTEAFF.

The V gene is TRBV4-1, the J gene TRBJ2-2, with 11 bases fitting TRBD2. The CDR3 runs to 17 residues. Per germline, CDR1 MGHRA and CDR2 YSYEKL. J was trimmed by 5 bases and V by 5 bases; bases with no gene match: 10. The CDR3 DNA sequence: TGCGCCAGCAGCACTCACTTGCTAGCGGGAGGTACCGGGGAGCTGTTTTTT. It translates to CASSTHLLAGGTGELFF.

A word on this clonotype: A much larger clone lies one base from this, so it may be a read error. V and J are TRBV20-1 and TRBJ2-3, with 14 bases identical to TRBD2. The germline gives CDR1 DFQATT, CDR2 SNEGSKA (reference sequence). V gave up 0 bases and J gave up 10 bases; unmatched junction bases: 9. The CDR3 contains 16 residues. The CDR3 DNA follows: TGCAGTGCTAGAGAGGGACTAGCGGGAGAGGGGGGTTCGCAGTATTTT. Translated: CSAREGLAGEGGSQYF.

This clonotype was observed a handful of times. The CDR3 loop reads CSARAALGYNEQFF. In DNA form, the CDR3 reads TGCAGTGCTAGAGCCGCCCTGGGTTACAATGAGCAGTTCTTC. This chain links TRBV20-1 with TRBJ2-1, with D hard to call. Trimming stripped 1 base from V and 4 bases from J, with 11 bases between. Germline loops: CDR1 DFQATT, CDR2 SNEGSKA (reference sequence). The CDR3 extends over 14 amino acids.

In this sample, this clonotype turned up many times. The chain employs TRBV6-1 and TRBJ2-1; 9 bases are a match to TRBD2. Trimming took 3 bases from V and 0 from J; bases not matched to a gene: 3. There are 16 residues in the CDR3. The germline V gene has CDR1 MNHNS and CDR2 SASEGT. Here the CDR3 DNA reads TGTGCCAGCAGTGACCCACTAGCGGGCTCCTACAATGAGCAGTTCTTC. Protein sequence: CASSDPLAGSYNEQFF.

The table lists this clonotype with many counts. The V gene is TRBV7-2, the J gene TRBJ1-5, with D perhaps TRBD1 (6 bases). The CDR3 has 15 amino acids. CDR1 and CDR2 from the germline V gene are SGHTA and FQGNSA. The V end was cut by 0 bases, the J end by 3 bases, with 9 bases between. CDR3 nucleotide sequence: TGTGCCAGCAGCTTAGCAGGGGGGCCCAATCAGCCCCAGCATTTT. Encoded protein: CASSLAGGPNQPQHF.

This clonotype was observed a handful of times. The chain employs TRBV9 and TRBJ2-7; perhaps TRBD1 as D (5 bases). Trimming left V 2 bases short and J 2 bases short, with 20 bases between. Germline V CDR1 and CDR2: SGDLS, YYNGEE. This CDR3 has 17 residues. The CDR3: CASSVDLGQGRPYEQYF. The CDR3 bases are TGTGCCAGCAGCGTGGACCTGGGGCAGGGCCGACCCTACGAGCAGTACTTC.

This clonotype has a count of ten or more. This chain links TRBV7-9 with TRBJ1-2; D is perhaps TRBD1 (5 bases). The CDR3 is 15 amino acids. Germline V gene lookup returns CDR1 SEHNR and CDR2 FQNEAQ (reference sequence). V was clipped by 1 base and J by 2 bases, with 11 bases between them. In DNA form, the CDR3 reads TGTGCCAGCAGCTTAGGCAGGGTCGGAAACTATGGCTACACCTTC. This translates into CASSLGRVGNYGYTF.